The 26 T cell receptor beta chains presented below share a single source sample, sequenced in a study of CXCR3-negative and CXCR3-positive naive CD8 T cells. Points from the study as a whole: The TRB CDR3s that CXCR3-positive naive cells carried were more hydrophobic than those of CXCR3-negative naive cells.

5' RACE that incorporated UMI labels was used to prepare the TRB cDNA libraries. After re-calling the 5' RACE reads, TCRdb lists one entry per CDR3 protein, DNA absent. In total, the table holds about 110,000 distinct CDR3 sequences. These receptors lack a known antigen. Sequencing used naive CXCR3+ CD8+ T cells from blood. This sample's subset: CD45RO-CCR7+CD27+CD95- naive CD8+ T cells expressing CXCR3 (TNR3+). The receptors were gathered from a human donor in good health. Some clones in this sample may be carry-over from other donors' samples.

The rearrangement links TRBV5-1 to TRBJ2-7; TCRdb returns TRBD1, unconfirmable since there is no DNA. Germline lookup yields CDR1 SGHRS and CDR2 YFSETQ. The CDR3 covers 13 residues. CDR3 sequence reads: CASSFRGHDEQYF.

The chain uses TRBV14 and TRBJ2-1. CDR1 is SGHDN, CDR2 FVKESK, per germline. The CDR3 is 13 amino acids. The CDR3 protein is CASSQVLLDEQFF. Variable domain in full (rest from reference TRBV14 and TRBJ2-1): EAGVTQFPSHSVIEKGQTVTLRCDPISGHDNLYWYRRVMGKEIKFLLHFVKESKQDESGMPNNRFLAERTGGTYSTLKVQPAELEDSGVYFCASSQVLLDEQFFGPGTRLTVL.

CDR3 sequence reads: CASSEDRVNEQFF. V and J are TRBV19 and TRBJ2-1; TCRdb selects TRBD1, and the lack of DNA leaves this call unchecked. This CDR3 spans 13 amino acids. In germline, CDR1 is LNHDA, CDR2 SQIVND (reference sequence).

This chain uses TRBV29-1 with TRBJ2-7; TCRdb proposes TRBD1, but this gene call is untestable without DNA. The germline CDR1 and CDR2 sequences are SQVTM and ANQGSEA. The CDR3 runs to 13 residues. The CDR3 here is CSVGLQGVGEHYF.

The V and J genes are TRBV7-9 and TRBJ2-7; checking the TCRdb D call of TRBD1 is not possible without DNA. The germline V gene encodes CDR1 SEHNR and CDR2 FQNEAQ (reference sequence). CDR3 length: 15 amino acids. The CDR3 loop is CASSSAGTGGWEQYF.

The chain uses TRBV5-1 and TRBJ2-3; there is no DNA to check the TCRdb D call of TRBD1. Germline CDR1 SGHRS, CDR2 YFSETQ. This CDR3 has 16 amino acids. CDR3: CASSLSGGGFTDTQYF.

The chain is built from TRBV4-3 and TRBJ2-7; TCRdb's assignment of TRBD1 cannot be checked, as there is no DNA. The CDR3 extends over 16 amino acids. Germline V gene data show CDR1 as LGHNA and CDR2 as YSLEER. The CDR3 loop reads CASSQDRAQGLYEQYF.

The J gene is TRBJ2-7, the V gene TRBV30; TCRdb outputs TRBD1, but without DNA this stays unchecked. This CDR3 has 15 amino acids. Germline V gives CDR1 GTSNPN, CDR2 SVGIG (reference sequence). The CDR3: CAWSASKGKSYEQYF.

The rearrangement links TRBV4-2 to TRBJ2-2. The CDR3 contains 13 residues. From germline, CDR1 is LGHNA and CDR2 YNFKEQ. CDR3 residues: CASSQAGAGELFF.

The genes are TRBV29-1 and TRBJ2-7; TCRdb reports TRBD1, a call that lacks DNA to check it against. The germline gives CDR1 SQVTM, CDR2 ANQGSEA. The CDR3 totals 14 residues. The CDR3: CSVETPERDYEQYF.

CDR3 sequence: CASSSDRGGEQFF. The chain combines TRBV7-2 with TRBJ2-1; TCRdb indicates TRBD1, and absent DNA this call remains unverified. This CDR3 is built from 13 residues. CDR1 SGHTA and CDR2 FQGNSA come from the germline V gene.

The genes are TRBV28 and TRBJ2-5; TCRdb picks TRBD1, but there is no DNA to check that call. The CDR3 is 14 amino acids. Germline lookup yields CDR1 MDHEN and CDR2 SYDVKM. The CDR3 spells CASSLTGLRETQYF. The variable domain in full, with the rest retrieved from reference TRBV28 and TRBJ2-5, is DVKVTQSSRYLVKRTGEKVFLECVQDMDHENMFWYRQDPGLGLRLIYFSYDVKMKEKGDIPEGYSVSREKKERFSLILESASTNQTSMYLCASSLTGLRETQYFGPGTRLLVL.

The rearrangement uses TRBV29-1 and TRBJ2-7. This CDR3 contains 12 residues. Germline assignment: CDR1 SQVTM and CDR2 ANQGSEA. The CDR3 here is CSVPVTEYEQYF.

The rearrangement links TRBV3-1 to TRBJ2-1. The CDR3 is 15 amino acids. The germline V gene has CDR1 LGHDT and CDR2 YNNKEL (reference sequence). The CDR3 here is CASSQAPDGDNEQFF.

This sequence joins TRBV4-3 and TRBJ2-3; TCRdb selects TRBD1, and the lack of DNA leaves this call unchecked. Germline V CDR1 and CDR2: LGHNA, YSLEER. CDR3 length: 15 amino acids. CDR3 protein: CASSSGTGVADTQYF.

The chain uses TRBV19 and TRBJ2-1; checking the TCRdb D call of TRBD1 is not possible without DNA. The CDR3 consists of 15 residues. Germline lookup yields CDR1 LNHDA and CDR2 SQIVND (reference sequence). CDR3 loop: CASNPDRESYNEQFF.

The chain links TRBV3-2 to TRBJ1-5; TCRdb's D call of TRBD1 is untestable without DNA. TRBV3-2 is marked as a pseudogene. The CDR3 spans 14 residues. The CDR3 sequence is CASSPDRGFQPQHF.

The chain has TRBV7-2 and TRBJ2-5; TCRdb names TRBD1, which stays unverified in the absence of DNA. CDR3 size: 12 residues. Germline CDR1 is SGHTA and CDR2 is FQGNSA. The CDR3 protein is CASSSPGETQYF.

This chain connects TRBV5-1 to TRBJ2-7; there is no DNA to check the TCRdb D call of TRBD1. Germline loops: CDR1 SGHRS, CDR2 YFSETQ. The CDR3 has 15 amino acids. The CDR3 is CASTTIGGTLAEQYF.

This chain joins TRBV12-3 or TRBV12-4 and TRBJ2-5; TCRdb lists TRBD2, though no DNA is available to test this call. The CDR3 extends over 14 amino acids. The CDR3 sequence is CASSIVAGVETQYF.

The chain is built from TRBV20-1 and TRBJ2-7; checking the TCRdb D call of TRBD1 is not possible without DNA. The CDR3 has 14 amino acids. Germline-derived CDR1 and CDR2 are DFQATT and SNEGSKA (reference sequence). CDR3 residues: CSATPLHGSYEQYF.

The V and J genes are TRBV12-3 or TRBV12-4 and TRBJ2-7; the TCRdb D gene call, TRBD1, has no DNA to confirm it. This CDR3 spans 13 amino acids. CDR3 amino acids: CASSLTGVSEQYF.

V is TRBV12-3 or TRBV12-4 and J is TRBJ2-3; TCRdb gives TRBD2 as the D gene, but with no DNA this cannot be confirmed. The length of the CDR3 is 18 residues. CDR3 sequence: CASSLDASGGGGTDTQYF.

This chain connects TRBV6-2 or TRBV6-3 to TRBJ1-1. The germline V gene has CDR1 MNHEY and CDR2 SVGEGT. The CDR3 consists of 14 residues. CDR3: CASSYSTVNTEAFF.

The rearrangement links TRBV7-8 to TRBJ2-5. The CDR3 is 14 residues long. The germline V gene has CDR1 SGHVS and CDR2 FQNEAQ. The CDR3 protein is CASSLSSSLETQYF. Looking up the rest from reference TRBV7-8 and TRBJ2-5 gives the full variable domain: GAGVSQSPRYKVAKRGQDVALRCDPISGHVSLFWYQQALGQGPEFLTYFQNEAQLDKSGLPSDRFFAERPEGSVSTLKIQRTQQEDSAVYLCASSLSSSLETQYFGPGTRLLVL.

The chain joins TRBV6-2 or TRBV6-3 to TRBJ2-7; the D gene TCRdb calls, TRBD1, cannot be checked with no DNA. The CDR3 extends over 12 amino acids. Germline assignment: CDR1 MNHEY and CDR2 SVGEGT. CDR3 residues: CASSYEQGEQYF.